These 21 T cell receptor beta chains share one sample of origin, sequenced in a study of OX40 agonist ivuxolimab in advanced cancers. Clones were sequenced by immunoSEQ multiplex PCR, and TCRdb holds only the in-frame ones, with some missing. The sample carries over 65,000 clones, more than 80% recorded once. The sample consisted of CD4+ or CD8+ T cells sorted from blood, taken in a trial of the OX40 agonist ivuxolimab. These receptors all stem from an adult with an advanced solid tumor such as melanoma, head and neck, liver or kidney cancer.

This clone appeared a single time. The chain combines TRBV5-1 with TRBJ2-1; unclear D gene. CDR1 and CDR2 from the germline V gene are SGHRS and YFSETQ. Trimming removed 0 bases from V and 6 bases from J, with 13 bases in between. The CDR3 is made up of 15 amino acids. CDR3 bases: TGCGCCAGCAGCTTGGCAGCGACTTTAGCCAATGAGCAGTTCTTC. Translation: CASSLAATLANEQFF. Combining the CDR3 with reference TRBV5-1 and TRBJ2-1 gives the whole variable domain KAGVTQTPRYLIKTRGQQVTLSCSPISGHRSVSWYQQTPGQGLQFLFEYFSETQRNKGNFPGRFSGRQFSNSRSEMNVSTLELGDSALYLCASSLAATLANEQFFGPGTRLTVL.

The chain combines TRBV6-5 with TRBJ1-1; D not certain. The germline CDR1 and CDR2 sequences are MNHEY and SVGAGI. The CDR3 is 14 residues long. With 5 bases removed from V and 2 bases from J, the gap between germline ends came to 12 bases. The CDR3 bases are TGTGCCAGCAGTCCCGTCGCGGGAAACACTGAAGCTTTCTTT. It codes for CASSPVAGNTEAFF.

V gene TRBV5-1 combines with J gene TRBJ2-1; a possible D gene is TRBD2 (5 bases). The V end lost 2 bases, the J end lost 0 bases, and 9 bases lay between the germline ends. Germline V gene data show CDR1 as SGHRS and CDR2 as YFSETQ. The CDR3 covers 15 residues. The CDR3 bases are TGCGCCAGCAGCTTAAGCGGCAGCTCCTACAATGAGCAGTTCTTC. Its protein product is CASSLSGSSYNEQFF.

The chain combines TRBV7-4 with TRBJ1-2, with TRBD1 matching over 8 bases. Losses at the gene ends were 2 bases for V and 3 bases for J; bases not matched to a gene: 5. Germline V gene data show CDR1 as SGHVT and CDR2 as SQSDAQ. There are 15 residues in the CDR3. The CDR3: CASSLRTGSHYGYTF. The CDR3 coding sequence is TGTGCCAGCAGCTTACGGACAGGGAGCCACTATGGCTACACCTTC.

This clone occurred a few times. The chain couples TRBV5-6 to TRBJ1-2; a weak D match, TRBD1 (5 bases). CDR1 and CDR2 from the germline V gene are SGHDT and YYEEEE. CDR3 length: 13 amino acids. V lost 4 bases and J lost 5, with 12 bases in between. The chain's CDR3 is CASSITGSYGYTF. The DNA of the CDR3 is TGTGCCAGCAGCATCACAGGTAGTTATGGCTACACCTTC.

The rearrangement joins TRBV18 to TRBJ2-1, with TRBD2 as a possible D gene (5 bases). Germline V CDR1 and CDR2: KGHSH, LQKENI. This CDR3 contains 16 residues. Trimming pared 3 bases from V and 3 bases from J, leaving 15 bases between. The CDR3 protein is CASSPNTGGSYNEQFF. DNA of the CDR3: TGTGCCAGCTCACCCAACACTGGAGGCAGCTACAATGAGCAGTTCTTC.

The chain couples TRBV5-1 to TRBJ2-1; no clear D gene. Germline V lookup: CDR1 SGHRS, CDR2 YFSETQ. The V end was cut by 9 bases, the J end by 9 bases, with 10 bases between. The CDR3 is 10 amino acids. In DNA, the CDR3 is TGCGCCATAACAAAGAGTGAGCAGTTCTTC. Amino acid sequence: CAITKSEQFF.

The genes are TRBV7-9 and TRBJ2-1, with 8 bases lining up with TRBD2. Trimming at V came to 5 bases and at J to 7 bases, leaving 16 bases not matched to a gene. The CDR3 contains 17 residues. The V gene's germline CDR1 is SEHNR and CDR2 FQNEAQ (reference sequence). The CDR3 loop is CASSNPGTRGGPNEQFF. The CDR3 bases are TGTGCCAGCAGCAACCCAGGGACCCGGGGGGGCCCTAATGAGCAGTTCTTC.

This sequence joins TRBV5-8 and TRBJ2-1; D is unresolved. V was trimmed by 3 bases and J by 7 bases, leaving 14 bases between them. CDR3 length: 14 residues. CDR1 SGHTS and CDR2 YDEGEE come from the germline V gene. The CDR3 here is CASSSPSVVNEQFF. The CDR3 bases are TGTGCCAGCAGCTCGCCCAGCGTGGTTAATGAGCAGTTCTTC. Full variable domain (remainder filled in from reference TRBV5-8 and TRBJ2-1): EAGVTQSPTHLIKTRGQQATLRCSPISGHTSVYWYQQALGLGLQFLLWYDEGEERNRGNFPPRFSGRQFPNYSSELNVNALELEDSALYLCASSSPSVVNEQFFGPGTRLTVL.

CDR3 coding DNA: TGTGCCTGGAGTAAGGGGCATAGCAATCAGCCCCAGCATTTT. Encoded protein: CAWSKGHSNQPQHF. The rearrangement links TRBV30 to TRBJ1-5, with a weak D call TRBD1 (5 bases). CDR1 GTSNPN and CDR2 SVGIG come from the germline V gene (reference sequence). V was trimmed by 2 bases and J by 0 bases, leaving 8 bases between them. The CDR3 loop spans 14 amino acids.

CDR3: CASSLTGLGTQYF. In DNA form, the CDR3 reads TGCGCCAGCAGCCTGACAGGGTTGGGTACGCAGTATTTT. The chain carries TRBV5-1 and TRBJ2-3, with TRBD1 matching over 7 bases. Trimming cost V 4 bases and J 8 bases; bases outside gene matches: 7. Germline values: CDR1 SGHRS, CDR2 YFSETQ. This CDR3 region has 13 residues.

The V call is TRBV1, the J call TRBJ1-1. TRBV1 is a recognized pseudogene. The CDR3 is 14 amino acids. The CDR3 reads CTSSPRTVNTEAFF. CDR3 nucleotide sequence: TGCACCAGCAGCCCGCGGACGGTGAACACTGAAGCTTTCTTT.

The chain recombines TRBV7-9 with TRBJ2-7; the D gene is possibly TRBD2 (6 bases). The CDR3 has 15 residues. Germline CDR1 reads SEHNR; CDR2 reads FQNEAQ (reference sequence). Trimming cost V 3 bases and J 7 bases, with 19 bases left between them. The CDR3 is CASSFGGGALWEQYF. CDR3 nucleotides: TGTGCCAGCAGCTTTGGTGGAGGGGCGCTGTGGGAGCAGTACTTC.

This chain uses TRBV7-3 with TRBJ1-1; TRBD1 might be the D (5 bases). The CDR3 is 14 amino acids. Germline lookup yields CDR1 SGHTA and CDR2 FQGTGA. Trimming removed 0 bases from V and 5 bases from J, with 10 bases in between. The CDR3 region has the DNA TGTGCCAGCAGCTTAACCGGGGGAGGGACTGAAGCTTTCTTT. It encodes CASSLTGGGTEAFF.

With respect to this clone: Distinct nucleotide sequences in the sample also encode this CDR3. The J gene is TRBJ2-5, the V gene TRBV27; D unclear. V was clipped by 6 bases and J by 2 bases, with 10 bases between them. Germline loops: CDR1 MNHEY, CDR2 SMNVEV (reference sequence). The CDR3 loop spans 13 amino acids. The CDR3, as DNA: TGTGCCAGCAGAGGGCACCTTCAAGAGACCCAGTACTTC. It specifies CASRGHLQETQYF.

This chain links TRBV6-5 with TRBJ2-1, with 7 positions matching TRBD1. Trimming removed 6 bases from V and 3 bases from J; junction bases left unmatched: 8. This CDR3 comprises 15 residues. Germline CDR1 and CDR2: MNHEY and SVGAGI. CDR3 sequence: CASRPQGNLYNEQFF. Written as DNA, the CDR3 is TGTGCCAGCAGACCACAGGGGAATCTCTACAATGAGCAGTTCTTC.

Only one count was recorded for this clone. J is TRBJ2-7 and V is TRBV4-3; TRBD2 agrees at 7 bases. The germline V gene has CDR1 LGHNA and CDR2 YSLEER. This CDR3 region has 16 residues. V lost 0 bases, J lost 7 bases, and 12 bases stayed unmatched. The CDR3 region is CASSQDGGRAGREQYF. As DNA, the CDR3 is TGCGCCAGCAGCCAAGATGGAGGGAGGGCCGGAAGGGAGCAGTACTTC.

The chain combines TRBV6-5 with TRBJ1-5; 9 bases are a match to TRBD1. Germline V gene sequence: CDR1 MNHEY, CDR2 SVGAGI. J was trimmed by 8 bases and V by 6 bases; bases with no gene match: 8. The CDR3 spans 14 residues. For the CDR3, the DNA is TGTGCCAGCAGGCCCGACAGGGGGATCAAGCCCCAGCATTTT. Protein product: CASRPDRGIKPQHF.

The CDR3 spells CASSLWGTEAFF. DNA of the CDR3: TGTGCCAGCAGCCTCTGGGGGACTGAAGCTTTCTTT. The chain links TRBV11-2 to TRBJ1-1; maybe TRBD1 (5 bases). CDR1 is SGHAT and CDR2 is FQNNGV in the germline V gene. V was clipped by 5 bases and J by 5 bases, with 9 bases between them. The CDR3 sequence is 12 residues long.

This chain joins TRBV2 and TRBJ1-5; D remains ambiguous. There are 15 residues in the CDR3. Germline CDR1 reads SNHLY; CDR2 reads FYNNEI. V dropped 3 bases and J dropped 0 bases, with 9 bases sitting between them. The CDR3 DNA sequence: TGTGCCAGCAGTGATGGGAACCTTAGCAATCAGCCCCAGCATTTT. Protein sequence: CASSDGNLSNQPQHF.

The V call is TRBV16, the J call TRBJ1-2; D unresolved. The germline CDR1 and CDR2 sequences are KGHSY and FQNENV. This CDR3 region has 15 residues. Trimming pared 1 base from V and 4 bases from J, leaving 13 bases between. CDR3: CASSQLPDTAYGYTF. For the CDR3, the DNA is TGTGCCAGCAGCCAATTACCAGATACAGCCTATGGCTACACCTTC.